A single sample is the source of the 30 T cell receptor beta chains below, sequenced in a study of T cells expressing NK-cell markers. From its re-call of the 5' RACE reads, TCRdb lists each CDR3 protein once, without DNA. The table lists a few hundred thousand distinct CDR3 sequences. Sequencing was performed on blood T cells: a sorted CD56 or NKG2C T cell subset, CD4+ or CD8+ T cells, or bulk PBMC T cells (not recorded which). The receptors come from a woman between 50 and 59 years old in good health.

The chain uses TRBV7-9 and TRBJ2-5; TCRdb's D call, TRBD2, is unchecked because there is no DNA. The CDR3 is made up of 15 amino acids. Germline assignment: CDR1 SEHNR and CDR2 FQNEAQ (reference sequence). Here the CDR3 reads CASERSRRAHETQYF. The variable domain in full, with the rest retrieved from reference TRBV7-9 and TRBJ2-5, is DTGVSQNPRHKITKRGQNVTFRCDPISEHNRLYWYRQTLGQGPEFLTYFQNEAQLEKSRLLSDRFSAERPKGSFSTLEIQRTEQGDSAMYLCASERSRRAHETQYFGPGTRLLVL.

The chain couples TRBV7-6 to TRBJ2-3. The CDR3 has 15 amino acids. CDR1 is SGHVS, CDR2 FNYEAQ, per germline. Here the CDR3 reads CASSLALGNTDTQYF.

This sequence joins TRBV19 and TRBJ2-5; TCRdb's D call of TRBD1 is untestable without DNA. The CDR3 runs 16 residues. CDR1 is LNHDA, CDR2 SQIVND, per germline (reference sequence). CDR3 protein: CASSLTGRGSQETQYF.

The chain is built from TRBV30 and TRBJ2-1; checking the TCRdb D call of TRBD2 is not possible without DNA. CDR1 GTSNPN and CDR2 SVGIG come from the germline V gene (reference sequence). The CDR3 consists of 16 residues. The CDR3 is CAWRGGLSGAYNEQFF.

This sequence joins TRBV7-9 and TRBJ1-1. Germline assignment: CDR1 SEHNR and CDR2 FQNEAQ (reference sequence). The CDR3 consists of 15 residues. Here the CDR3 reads CASSLAAGPNTEAFF.

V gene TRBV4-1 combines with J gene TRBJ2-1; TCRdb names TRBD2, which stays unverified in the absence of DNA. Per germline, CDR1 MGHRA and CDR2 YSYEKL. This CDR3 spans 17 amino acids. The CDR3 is CASSPTGIPGVYNEQFF.

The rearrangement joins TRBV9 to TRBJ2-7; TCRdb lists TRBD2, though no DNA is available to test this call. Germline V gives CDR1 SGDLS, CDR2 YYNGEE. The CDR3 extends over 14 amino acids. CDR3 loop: CASSVGTSIFEQYF.

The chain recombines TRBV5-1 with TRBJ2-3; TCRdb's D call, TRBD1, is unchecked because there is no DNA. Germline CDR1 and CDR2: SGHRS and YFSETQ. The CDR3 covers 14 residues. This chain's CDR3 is CASSFTGVSDTQYF.

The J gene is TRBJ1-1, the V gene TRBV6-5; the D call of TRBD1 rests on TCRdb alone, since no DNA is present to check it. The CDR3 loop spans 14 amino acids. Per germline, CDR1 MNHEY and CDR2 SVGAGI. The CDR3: CASTPATGRERAFF.

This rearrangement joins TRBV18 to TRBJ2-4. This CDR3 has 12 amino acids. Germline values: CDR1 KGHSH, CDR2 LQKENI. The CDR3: CASSQQVSIQYF.

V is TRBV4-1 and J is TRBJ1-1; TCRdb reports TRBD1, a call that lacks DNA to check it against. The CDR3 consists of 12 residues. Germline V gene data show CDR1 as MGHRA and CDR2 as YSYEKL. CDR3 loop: CASSPRTGEAFF.

CDR3 residues: CASSQDRQGGRQFF. V is TRBV3-1 and J is TRBJ2-1; TCRdb designates TRBD2, a call that cannot be tested without DNA. The CDR3 contains 14 residues. Per germline, CDR1 LGHDT and CDR2 YNNKEL (reference sequence).

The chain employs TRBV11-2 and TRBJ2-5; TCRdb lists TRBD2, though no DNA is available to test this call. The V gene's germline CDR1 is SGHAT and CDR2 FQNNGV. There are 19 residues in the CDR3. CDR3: CASSPLGFPSGRRGETQYF.

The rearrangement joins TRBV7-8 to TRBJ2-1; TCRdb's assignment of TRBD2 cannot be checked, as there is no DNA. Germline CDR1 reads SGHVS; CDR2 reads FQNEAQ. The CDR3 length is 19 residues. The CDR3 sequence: CASSRLGLAGGSSYNEQFF. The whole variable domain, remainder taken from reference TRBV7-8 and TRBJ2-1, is GAGVSQSPRYKVAKRGQDVALRCDPISGHVSLFWYQQALGQGPEFLTYFQNEAQLDKSGLPSDRFFAERPEGSVSTLKIQRTQQEDSAVYLCASSRLGLAGGSSYNEQFFGPGTRLTVL.

CDR3 residues: CASSGSGTRVRTDTQYF. This rearrangement joins TRBV5-1 to TRBJ2-3; without DNA, the TCRdb call of TRBD2 cannot be checked. Germline V lookup: CDR1 SGHRS, CDR2 YFSETQ. The CDR3 is 17 amino acids.

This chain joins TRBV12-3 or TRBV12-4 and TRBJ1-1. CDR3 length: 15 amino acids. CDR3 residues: CASSSGLAMNTEAFF.

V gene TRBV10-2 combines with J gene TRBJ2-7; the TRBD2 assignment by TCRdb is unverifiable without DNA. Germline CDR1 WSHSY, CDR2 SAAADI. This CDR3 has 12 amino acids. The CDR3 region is CASRHGTGEQYF.

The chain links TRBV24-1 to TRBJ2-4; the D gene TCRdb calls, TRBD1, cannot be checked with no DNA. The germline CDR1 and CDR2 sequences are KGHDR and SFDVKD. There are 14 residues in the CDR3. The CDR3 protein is CATSEQGAKNIQYF.

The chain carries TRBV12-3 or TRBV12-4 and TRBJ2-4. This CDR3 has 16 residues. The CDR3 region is CASSFAGRVAKNIQYF.

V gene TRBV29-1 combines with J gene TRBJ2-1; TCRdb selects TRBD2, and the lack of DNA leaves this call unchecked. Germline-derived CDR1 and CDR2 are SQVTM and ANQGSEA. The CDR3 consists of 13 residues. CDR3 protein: CSVKMGGIDEQFF.

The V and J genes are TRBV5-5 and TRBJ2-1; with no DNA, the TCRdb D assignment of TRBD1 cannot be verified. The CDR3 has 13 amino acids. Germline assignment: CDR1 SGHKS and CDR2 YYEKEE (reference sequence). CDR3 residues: CASSGATRNEQFF.

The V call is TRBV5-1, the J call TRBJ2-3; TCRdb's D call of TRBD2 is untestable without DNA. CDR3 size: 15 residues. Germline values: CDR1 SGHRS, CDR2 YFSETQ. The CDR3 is CASSLTGLITDTQYF.

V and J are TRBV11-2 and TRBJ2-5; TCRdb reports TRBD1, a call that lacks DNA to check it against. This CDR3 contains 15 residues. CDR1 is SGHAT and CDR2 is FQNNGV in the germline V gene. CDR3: CASSLHRGTQETQYF.

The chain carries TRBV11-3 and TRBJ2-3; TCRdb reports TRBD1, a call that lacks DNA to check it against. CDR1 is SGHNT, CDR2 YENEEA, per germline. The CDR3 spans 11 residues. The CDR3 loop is CASGWGDTQYF.

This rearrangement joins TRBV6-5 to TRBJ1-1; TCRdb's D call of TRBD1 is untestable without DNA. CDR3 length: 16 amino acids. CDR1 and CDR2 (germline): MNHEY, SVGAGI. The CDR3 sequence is CASRRRRGGLGTEAFF.

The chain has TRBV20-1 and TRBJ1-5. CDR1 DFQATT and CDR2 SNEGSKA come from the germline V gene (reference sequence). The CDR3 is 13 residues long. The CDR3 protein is CSATLSISQPQHF.

CDR3: CASSRQPAGTDTQYF. This sequence joins TRBV4-1 and TRBJ2-3; TCRdb's D gene call, TRBD1, goes unchecked for lack of DNA. Germline CDR1 and CDR2: MGHRA and YSYEKL. CDR3 size: 15 residues.

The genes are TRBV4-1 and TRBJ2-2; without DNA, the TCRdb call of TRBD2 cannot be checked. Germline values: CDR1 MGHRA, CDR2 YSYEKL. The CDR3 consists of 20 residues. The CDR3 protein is CASSQERGTRGRGSTGELFF.

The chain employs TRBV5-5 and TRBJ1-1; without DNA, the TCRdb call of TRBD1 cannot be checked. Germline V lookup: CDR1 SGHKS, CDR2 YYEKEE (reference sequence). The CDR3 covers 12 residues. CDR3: CASSHGTGGAFF. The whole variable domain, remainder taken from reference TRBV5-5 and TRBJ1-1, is DAGVTQSPTHLIKTRGQQVTLRCSPISGHKSVSWYQQVLGQGPQFIFQYYEKEERGRGNFPDRFSARQFPNYSSELNVNALLLGDSALYLCASSHGTGGAFFGQGTRLTVV.

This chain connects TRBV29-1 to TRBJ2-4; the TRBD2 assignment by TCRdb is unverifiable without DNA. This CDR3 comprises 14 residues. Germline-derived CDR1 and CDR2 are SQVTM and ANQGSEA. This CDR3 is CSVLLPVTKNIQYF.